In its sample, the clone carrying this TCR beta chain was seen a few times. The data originate from a study of shared clonotypes between healthy human individuals. The CDR3 is 15 residues long. Trimming removed 6 bases from V and 9 bases from J, with 18 bases in between. Germline CDR1 MNHNY, CDR2 SVGAGI (reference sequence). The data were produced by immunoSEQ multiplex PCR, yet TCRdb's version contains in-frame clones alone and is incomplete. The sample has over 700,000 clones, around 77% seen once. Material for sequencing was memory CD4+ T cells sorted from blood. Subset of the sample: CD45RA-negative fraction. This sequence was found in a woman aged 30 to 39 in good health. The V call is TRBV6-6, the J call TRBJ1-6, with a tentative D call TRBD1 (6 bases). CDR3 nucleotide sequence: TGTGCCAGCAGGGAACAGGGAGGTGGTGGTTCACCCCTCCACTTT. Encoded protein: CASREQGGGGSPLHF.